This entry features one TCR beta chain sequence. What it recognizes is unknown. The sample belongs to a study of cytomegalovirus exposure and HLA in healthy donors. The CDR3 consists of 11 residues. Trimming pared 7 bases from V and 5 bases from J, leaving 8 bases between. In germline, CDR1 is SNHLY, CDR2 FYNNEI. Study findings and constraints: The authors reported that TCR beta sequences could predict HLA-A and HLA-B alleles. These predictions were accurate for most subjects in the first cohort. There were a few CMV-associated chains whose specificity for CMV antigens was confirmed in vitro.

The PCR contained 60 Vbeta and 13 Jbeta primers. Clones were read by immunoSEQ multiplex PCR, and TCRdb kept only the in-frame ones, dropping some. This table holds around 99,000 clones, about 78% found once. This sequence originates from a man between 35 and 55 years old in good health and CMV-seronegative. The chain combines TRBV2 with TRBJ1-2; D gene unclear. What was sequenced was PBMCs. As DNA, the CDR3 is TGTGCCAGCACGATCCAGTATGGCTACACCTTC. The encoded protein is CASTIQYGYTF.